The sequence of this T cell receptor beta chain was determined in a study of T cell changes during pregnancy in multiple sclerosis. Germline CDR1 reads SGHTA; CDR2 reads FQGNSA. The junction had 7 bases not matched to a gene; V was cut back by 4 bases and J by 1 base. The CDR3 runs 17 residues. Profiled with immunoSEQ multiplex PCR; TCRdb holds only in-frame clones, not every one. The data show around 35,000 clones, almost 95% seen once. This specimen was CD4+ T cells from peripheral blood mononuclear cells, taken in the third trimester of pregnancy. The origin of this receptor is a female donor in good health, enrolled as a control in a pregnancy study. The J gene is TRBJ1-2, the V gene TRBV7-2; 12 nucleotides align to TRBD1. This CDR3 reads CASSSGQGARINYGYTF. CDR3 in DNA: TGTGCCAGCAGCTCGGGACAGGGGGCAAGGATTAACTATGGCTACACCTTC.